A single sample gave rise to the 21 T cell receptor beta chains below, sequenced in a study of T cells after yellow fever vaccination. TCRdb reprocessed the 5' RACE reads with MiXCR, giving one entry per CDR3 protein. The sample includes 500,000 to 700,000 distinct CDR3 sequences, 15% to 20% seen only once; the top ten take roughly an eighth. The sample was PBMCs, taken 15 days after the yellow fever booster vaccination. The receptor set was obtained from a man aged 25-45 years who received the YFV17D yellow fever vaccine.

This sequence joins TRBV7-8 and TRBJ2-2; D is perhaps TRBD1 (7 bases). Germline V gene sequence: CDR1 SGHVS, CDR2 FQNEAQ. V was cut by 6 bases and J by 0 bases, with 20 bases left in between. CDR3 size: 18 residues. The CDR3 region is CASRLVRQGGTNTGELFF. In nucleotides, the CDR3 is TGTGCCAGCAGACTTGTCCGACAGGGAGGAACGAACACCGGGGAGCTGTTTTTT.

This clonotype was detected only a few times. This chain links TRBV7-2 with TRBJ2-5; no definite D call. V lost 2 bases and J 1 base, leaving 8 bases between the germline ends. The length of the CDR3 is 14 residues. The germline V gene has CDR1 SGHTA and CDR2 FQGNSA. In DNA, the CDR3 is TGTGCCAGCAGCTTACAGGCTTCCCAAGAGACCCAGTACTTC. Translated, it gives CASSLQASQETQYF.

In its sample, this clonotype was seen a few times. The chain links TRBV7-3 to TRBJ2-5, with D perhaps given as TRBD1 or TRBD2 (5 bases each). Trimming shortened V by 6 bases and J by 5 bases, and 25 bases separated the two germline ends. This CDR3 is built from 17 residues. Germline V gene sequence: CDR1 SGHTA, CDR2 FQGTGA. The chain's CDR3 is CASRLNPRDGSFETQYF. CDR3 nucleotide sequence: TGTGCCAGCAGACTAAACCCCCGGGACGGTTCTTTCGAGACCCAGTACTTC.

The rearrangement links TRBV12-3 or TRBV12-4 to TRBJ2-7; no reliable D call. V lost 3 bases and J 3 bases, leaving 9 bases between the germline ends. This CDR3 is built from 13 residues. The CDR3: CASSFRQYYEQYF. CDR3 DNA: TGTGCCAGCAGTTTTCGGCAGTACTACGAGCAGTACTTC.

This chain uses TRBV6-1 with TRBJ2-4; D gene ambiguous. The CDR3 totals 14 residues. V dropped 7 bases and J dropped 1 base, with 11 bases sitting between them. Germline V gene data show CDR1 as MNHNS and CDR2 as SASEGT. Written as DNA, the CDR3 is TGTGCCAGCAAACCCCGGGCGGCCAAAAACATTCAGTACTTC. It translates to CASKPRAAKNIQYF.

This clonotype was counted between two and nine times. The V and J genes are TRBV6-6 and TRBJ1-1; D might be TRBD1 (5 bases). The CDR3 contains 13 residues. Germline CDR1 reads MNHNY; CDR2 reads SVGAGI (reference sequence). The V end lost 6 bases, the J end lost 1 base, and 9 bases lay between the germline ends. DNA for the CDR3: TGTGCCAGCAGAAAAGGGGAGAACACTGAAGCTTTCTTT. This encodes CASRKGENTEAFF.

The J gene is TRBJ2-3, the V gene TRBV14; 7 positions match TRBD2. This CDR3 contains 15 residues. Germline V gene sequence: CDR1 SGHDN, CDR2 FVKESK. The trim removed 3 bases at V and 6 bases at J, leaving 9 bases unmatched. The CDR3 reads CASSHPSGGGDTQYF. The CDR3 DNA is TGTGCCAGCAGCCATCCCTCGGGAGGTGGTGATACGCAGTATTTT.

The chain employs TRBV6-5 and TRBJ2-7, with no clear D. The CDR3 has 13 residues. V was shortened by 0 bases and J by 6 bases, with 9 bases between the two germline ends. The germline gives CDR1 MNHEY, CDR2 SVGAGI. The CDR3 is CASSYSLSPEQYF. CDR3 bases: TGTGCCAGCAGTTACTCTCTTTCTCCCGAGCAGTACTTC.

The chain's CDR3 is CASTPAGVGTQYF. CDR3 DNA: TGTGCCAGCACCCCAGCGGGAGTCGGGACCCAGTACTTC. The V and J genes are TRBV12-3 or TRBV12-4 and TRBJ2-5; TRBD2 matches at 8 bases. The CDR3 loop spans 13 amino acids. V lost 7 bases and J lost 7; bases outside the gene matches: 8.

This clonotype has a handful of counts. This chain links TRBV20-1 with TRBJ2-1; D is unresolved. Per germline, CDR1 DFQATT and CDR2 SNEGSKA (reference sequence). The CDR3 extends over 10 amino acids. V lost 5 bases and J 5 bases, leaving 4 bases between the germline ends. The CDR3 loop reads CSAGNNEQFF. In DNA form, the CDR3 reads TGCAGTGCTGGAAACAATGAGCAGTTCTTC.

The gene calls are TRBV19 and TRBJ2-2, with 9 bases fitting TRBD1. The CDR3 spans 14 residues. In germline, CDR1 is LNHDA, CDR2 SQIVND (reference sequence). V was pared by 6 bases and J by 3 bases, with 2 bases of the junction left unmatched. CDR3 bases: TGTGCCAGTAGGGGACAGGGACACACCGGGGAGCTGTTTTTT. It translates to CASRGQGHTGELFF. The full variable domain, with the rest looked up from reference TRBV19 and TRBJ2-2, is DGGITQSPKYLFRKEGQNVTLSCEQNLNHDAMYWYRQDPGQGLRLIYYSQIVNDFQKGDIAEGYSVSREKKESFPLTVTSAQKNPTAFYLCASRGQGHTGELFFGEGSRLTVL.

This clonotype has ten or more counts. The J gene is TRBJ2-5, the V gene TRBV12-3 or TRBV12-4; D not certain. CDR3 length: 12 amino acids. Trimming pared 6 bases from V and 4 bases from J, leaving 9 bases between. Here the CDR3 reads CASRGSPETQYF. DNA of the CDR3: TGTGCCAGCAGAGGCTCTCCAGAGACCCAGTACTTC.

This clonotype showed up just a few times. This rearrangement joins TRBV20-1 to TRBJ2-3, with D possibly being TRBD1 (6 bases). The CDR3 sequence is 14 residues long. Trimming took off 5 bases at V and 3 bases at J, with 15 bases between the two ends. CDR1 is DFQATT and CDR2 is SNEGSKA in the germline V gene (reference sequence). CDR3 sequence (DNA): TGCAGTGCTCACACGGACAGCCGGACAGATACGCAGTATTTT. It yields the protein CSAHTDSRTDTQYF.

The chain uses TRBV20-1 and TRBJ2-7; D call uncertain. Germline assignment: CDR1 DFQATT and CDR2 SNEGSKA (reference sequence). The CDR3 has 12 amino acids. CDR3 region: CTVPVADYEQYF. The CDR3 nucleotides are TGCACCGTCCCAGTTGCCGACTACGAGCAGTACTTC.

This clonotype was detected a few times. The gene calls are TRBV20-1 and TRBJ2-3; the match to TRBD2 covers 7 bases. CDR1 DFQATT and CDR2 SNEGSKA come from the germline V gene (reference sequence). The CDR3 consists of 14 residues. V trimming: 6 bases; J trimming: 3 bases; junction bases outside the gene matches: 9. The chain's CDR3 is CSAGLERGTDTQYF. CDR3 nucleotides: TGCAGTGCGGGGTTGGAGCGGGGTACAGATACGCAGTATTTT.

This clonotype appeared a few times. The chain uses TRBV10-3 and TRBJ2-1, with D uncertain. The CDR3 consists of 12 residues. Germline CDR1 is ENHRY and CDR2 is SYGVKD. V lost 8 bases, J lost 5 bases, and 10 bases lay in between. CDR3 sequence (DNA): TGTGCCATCCTTGCGGCCAACAATGAGCAGTTCTTC. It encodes CAILAANNEQFF.

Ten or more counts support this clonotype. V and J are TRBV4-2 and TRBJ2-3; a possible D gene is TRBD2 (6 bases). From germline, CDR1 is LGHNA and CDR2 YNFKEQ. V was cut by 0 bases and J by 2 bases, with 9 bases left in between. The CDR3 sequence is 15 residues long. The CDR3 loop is CASSQEGTHTDTQYF. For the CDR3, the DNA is TGTGCCAGCAGCCAAGAGGGGACTCACACAGATACGCAGTATTTT.

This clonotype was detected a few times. This chain's CDR3 is CASTHTRGYEQYF. For the CDR3, the DNA is TGTGCCAGCACCCACACTAGGGGCTACGAGCAGTACTTC. This sequence joins TRBV6-5 and TRBJ2-7; D possibly uses TRBD1 or TRBD2 (5 bases each). V lost 7 bases and J 3 bases, leaving 13 bases between the germline ends. This CDR3 is 13 amino acids long. Per the germline V gene, CDR1 is MNHEY and CDR2 is SVGAGI.

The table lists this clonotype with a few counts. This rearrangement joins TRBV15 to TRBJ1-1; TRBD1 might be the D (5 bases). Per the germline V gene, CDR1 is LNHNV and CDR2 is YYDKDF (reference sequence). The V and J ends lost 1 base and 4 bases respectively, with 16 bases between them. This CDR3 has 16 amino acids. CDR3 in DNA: TGTGCCACCAGCAGAGGCACCAGGGATGGTGGCACTGAAGCTTTCTTT. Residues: CATSRGTRDGGTEAFF.

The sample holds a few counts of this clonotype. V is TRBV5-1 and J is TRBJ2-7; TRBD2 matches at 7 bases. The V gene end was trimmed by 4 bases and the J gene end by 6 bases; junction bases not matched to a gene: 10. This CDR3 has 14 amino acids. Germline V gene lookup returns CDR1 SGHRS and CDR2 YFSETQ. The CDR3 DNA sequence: TGCGCCAGCAGCGCAACGGGGGGTCGGGGCGAGCAGTACTTC. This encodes CASSATGGRGEQYF.

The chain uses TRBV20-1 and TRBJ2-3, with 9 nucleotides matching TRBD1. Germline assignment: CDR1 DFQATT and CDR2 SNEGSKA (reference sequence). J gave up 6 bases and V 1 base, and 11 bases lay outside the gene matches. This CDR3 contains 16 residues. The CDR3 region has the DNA TGCAGTGCTAGAGCTCCCGGGACAGGGATAGGGGATACGCAGTATTTT. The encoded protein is CSARAPGTGIGDTQYF.